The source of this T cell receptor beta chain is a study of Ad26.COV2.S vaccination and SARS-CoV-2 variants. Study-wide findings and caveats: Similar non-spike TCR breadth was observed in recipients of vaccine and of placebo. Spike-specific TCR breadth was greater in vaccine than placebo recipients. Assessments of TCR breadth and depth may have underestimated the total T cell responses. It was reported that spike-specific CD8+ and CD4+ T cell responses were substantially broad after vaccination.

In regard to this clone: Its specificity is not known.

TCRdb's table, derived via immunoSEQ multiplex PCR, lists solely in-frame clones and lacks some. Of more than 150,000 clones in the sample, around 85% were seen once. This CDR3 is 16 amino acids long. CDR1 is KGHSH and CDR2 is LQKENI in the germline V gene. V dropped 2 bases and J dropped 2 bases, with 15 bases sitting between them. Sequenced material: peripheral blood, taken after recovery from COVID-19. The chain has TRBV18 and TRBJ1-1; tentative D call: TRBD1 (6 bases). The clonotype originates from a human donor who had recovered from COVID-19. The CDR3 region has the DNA TGTGCCAGCTCACCAGCCCTGTGGGGGCTCAACACTGAAGCTTTCTTT. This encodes CASSPALWGLNTEAFF.